The entry below gives a single T cell receptor (beta chain) sequence along with its context. Its target is unknown. Although they were nominally healthy when sampled, donors likely had unrecorded immune exposures. The data are from a study of cytomegalovirus exposure and HLA in healthy donors. Study context: The approximately 120 million unique TCR beta sequences, from roughly 170 million T cells, were found by an earlier analysis. Whole-study results and caveats: The HLA-A and HLA-B alleles of most subjects were reportedly predicted accurately from TCR beta sequences. When analyzed later, a missense DCLRE1C variant was found to be linked to TCR beta V- and J-gene trimming.

With 60 Vbeta and 13 Jbeta primers, the PCR was carried out. Clones were sequenced by immunoSEQ multiplex PCR, and TCRdb holds only the in-frame ones, with some missing. The table lists 130,000 or so clones, roughly 84% of them singletons. Germline V gene lookup returns CDR1 SGHAT and CDR2 FQNNGV. The germline V and J ends were trimmed by 7 bases and 4 bases, with 17 bases remaining between them. The CDR3 is made up of 16 amino acids. Sequencing was done on a sample of PBMCs. This TCR was recovered from a woman between 18 and 29 years old in good health and CMV-seropositive. This chain links TRBV11-2 with TRBJ1-6; D possibly corresponds to TRBD1 (5 bases). For the CDR3, the DNA is TGTGCCAGCACCTTGGAGGGGACGGTATATAATTCACCCCTCCACTTT. It is translated as CASTLEGTVYNSPLHF.